Each of the 20 T cell receptor beta chains below was sequenced from the same sample in a study of human T cells and chemical hapten exposure. A single record per CDR3 protein comes from TCRdb applying MiXCR to the RACE reads. The sample comprises tens of thousands of distinct CDR3 sequences, about 9.4% of which are singletons, and roughly 27% rests with the top ten. Noted time point: pre-sensitization, week 0. Treatment denoted: therapeutic diphenylcyclopropenone sensitization with weekly scalp DPC. Total RNA was extracted from unfractionated whole blood. The sequencing used whole blood, collected in connection with sensitization to the hapten diphenylcyclopropenone (DPC). The source is a man aged 50 to 59 with alopecia areata. Some clones in this sample may be carry-over from other donors' samples.

The chain joins TRBV11-1 to TRBJ2-3; the D call may be TRBD1 or TRBD2 (5 bases each). The CDR3 extends over 13 amino acids. Trimming pared 4 bases from V and 4 bases from J, leaving 9 bases between. Germline loops: CDR1 SGHAT, CDR2 FQDESV (reference sequence). The CDR3, as DNA: TGTGCCAGCAGCTCCACGGGGCCAGATACGCAGTATTTT. It is translated as CASSSTGPDTQYF.

The V gene is TRBV6-6, the J gene TRBJ2-2; TRBD2 aligns across 7 bases. The trim removed 8 bases at V and 7 bases at J, leaving 10 bases unmatched. The CDR3 runs to 14 residues. Germline CDR1 is MNHNY and CDR2 is SVGAGI (reference sequence). The CDR3 region is CASRGGRADGELFF. The CDR3 DNA is TGTGCCAGCCGAGGAGGGAGGGCGGACGGGGAGCTGTTTTTT.

This clonotype showed up many times. The chain has TRBV7-2 and TRBJ2-1, with D uncertain. Between the trimmed V and J ends, which lost 3 bases and 5 bases, there was a span of 11 bases. The length of the CDR3 is 14 residues. Germline V gene sequence: CDR1 SGHTA, CDR2 FQGNSA. The CDR3: CASSFGSINNEQFF. In DNA form, the CDR3 reads TGTGCCAGCAGCTTTGGCTCCATCAACAATGAGCAGTTCTTC.

This chain joins TRBV20-1 and TRBJ1-5; D is undetermined. Germline V CDR1 and CDR2: DFQATT, SNEGSKA (reference sequence). Trimming removed 1 base at V and 3 bases at J, with 13 bases between. This CDR3 comprises 15 residues. The CDR3 region is CSARVRALLNQPQHF. CDR3 sequence (DNA): TGCAGTGCTAGAGTTCGGGCTTTACTCAATCAGCCCCAGCATTTT.

At least ten counts were recorded for this clonotype. The rearrangement uses TRBV29-1 and TRBJ2-1; possible D gene TRBD1, 6 bases. The germline gives CDR1 SQVTM, CDR2 ANQGSEA. The CDR3 spans 13 residues. Deletions cut 4 bases from V and 7 bases from J, with 14 bases between. The CDR3 here is CSVGTDVSNEQFF. DNA for the CDR3: TGCAGCGTTGGGACAGACGTGTCGAATGAGCAGTTCTTC.

This clonotype has a count of ten or more. The chain is built from TRBV7-6 and TRBJ1-1; no definite D call. In germline, CDR1 is SGHVS, CDR2 FNYEAQ. The length of the CDR3 is 12 residues. Deletions cut 5 bases from V and 2 bases from J, with 6 bases between. The CDR3 coding sequence is TGTGCCAGCAGCCCCCGTAACACTGAAGCTTTCTTT. Amino acid sequence: CASSPRNTEAFF.

This clonotype has at least ten counts. The chain combines TRBV28 with TRBJ2-3; the match to TRBD2 covers 7 bases. The CDR3 covers 15 residues. Germline CDR1 is MDHEN and CDR2 is SYDVKM. V was pared by 7 bases and J by 3 bases, with 10 bases of the junction left unmatched. The CDR3 region has the DNA TGTGCCAGCACCATTGGTGGGAGGGTGACAGATACGCAGTATTTT. The encoded protein is CASTIGGRVTDTQYF.

This clonotype was detected only a few times. The V and J genes are TRBV6-1 and TRBJ2-1, with 7 bases matching TRBD2. This CDR3 has 13 residues. Losses at the gene ends were 6 bases for V and 10 bases for J; bases not matched to a gene: 9. The V gene's germline CDR1 is MNHNS and CDR2 SASEGT. CDR3 nucleotide sequence: TGTGCCAGCAGGGTGGGAGGGCCGTGGGAGCAGTTCTTC. Encoded protein: CASRVGGPWEQFF.

This clonotype was seen only a few times. The chain uses TRBV5-1 and TRBJ2-1; D is perhaps TRBD2 (6 bases). This CDR3 is 16 amino acids long. The germline V gene encodes CDR1 SGHRS and CDR2 YFSETQ. Trimming removed 4 bases from V and 3 bases from J, with 17 bases in between. The CDR3 sequence is CASSMGTLNYYNEQFF. The CDR3 coding sequence is TGCGCCAGCAGCATGGGGACTTTAAACTACTACAATGAGCAGTTCTTC.

Notes on this clonotype: A much larger clonotype is one base distant, so this may be a read error. The CDR3 region is CSAPSGANVLTF. In nucleotides, the CDR3 is TGCAGCGCTCCCTCTGGGGCCAACGTCCTGACTTTC. The V gene is TRBV29-1, the J gene TRBJ2-6, with no clear D. V lost 7 bases, J lost 0 bases, and 4 bases lay in between. CDR3 length: 12 residues. Germline V gene lookup returns CDR1 SQVTM and CDR2 ANQGSEA.

This clonotype was counted many times. The chain couples TRBV6-6 to TRBJ2-5, with TRBD2 as a possible D gene (6 bases). The CDR3 sequence is 16 residues long. V gave up 2 bases and J gave up 3 bases, with 16 bases separating them. Germline V gene lookup returns CDR1 MNHNY and CDR2 SVGAGI (reference sequence). The CDR3 is CASSYHPGLGEETQYF. CDR3 coding DNA: TGTGCCAGCAGTTACCATCCGGGACTTGGGGAAGAGACCCAGTACTTC.

Many counts were recorded for this clonotype. V and J are TRBV3-1 and TRBJ2-3, with no clear D. V was cut by 0 bases and J by 4 bases, with 8 bases left in between. The CDR3 has 14 amino acids. Per the germline V gene, CDR1 is LGHDT and CDR2 is YNNKEL (reference sequence). This CDR3 is CASSQDPASDTQYF. DNA of the CDR3: TGTGCCAGCAGCCAAGATCCAGCCTCAGATACGCAGTATTTT.

The chain joins TRBV20-1 to TRBJ2-7; possibly TRBD1 or TRBD2 for D (5 bases each). The CDR3 runs to 14 residues. The germline CDR1 and CDR2 sequences are DFQATT and SNEGSKA (reference sequence). The ends were cut back, 0 bases at V and 0 bases at J, with 9 bases in the middle. CDR3 DNA sequence: TGCAGTGCTAGAGAAGGGACCACCTCCTACGAGCAGTACTTC. Translated, it gives CSAREGTTSYEQYF.

The CDR3 DNA reads TGCGCCAGCAGCCAGTCAGGGGTGAACGCTGGGGCCAACGTCCTGACTTTC. It is translated as CASSQSGVNAGANVLTF. V gene TRBV4-1 combines with J gene TRBJ2-6; D is perhaps TRBD1 (6 bases). Trimming left V 3 bases short and J 2 bases short, with 14 bases between. The CDR3 sequence is 17 residues long. CDR1 is MGHRA, CDR2 YSYEKL, per germline.

The sample holds a few counts of this clonotype. This chain joins TRBV10-3 and TRBJ1-3; D is unclear. CDR1 is ENHRY and CDR2 is SYGVKD in the germline V gene. Trimming took off 2 bases at V and 0 bases at J, with 5 bases between the two ends. The CDR3 is 14 amino acids. In DNA, the CDR3 is TGTGCCATCAGTGAGCGACCCTCTGGAAACACCATATATTTT. This sequence encodes CAISERPSGNTIYF.

This clonotype has a count of ten or more. The CDR3 region has the DNA TGCGCCAGCAGGAAGGAACAAGAGACCCAGTACTTC. This gives the protein CASRKEQETQYF. The V call is TRBV5-1, the J call TRBJ2-5; unclear D gene. CDR1 and CDR2 (germline): SGHRS, YFSETQ. The V end lost 5 bases, the J end lost 2 bases, and 7 bases lay between the germline ends. CDR3 size: 12 residues.

This clonotype was recorded many times. The chain carries TRBV25-1 and TRBJ1-2, with TRBD1 as a possible D gene (6 bases). The germline V gene has CDR1 MGHDK and CDR2 SYGVNS. The CDR3 is 15 residues long. V lost 3 bases and J lost 6, with 17 bases in between. CDR3 DNA: TGTGCCAGCAGTGAGGCGGACAGCAGGAAAAATGGCTACACCTTC. Translating gives CASSEADSRKNGYTF.

This clonotype has ten or more counts. The chain joins TRBV6-5 to TRBJ2-1; 7 positions agree with TRBD2. With V trimmed by 4 bases and J by 8 bases, 11 bases remained unmatched. CDR1 MNHEY and CDR2 SVGAGI come from the germline V gene. The CDR3 is made up of 15 amino acids. The CDR3 region is CASSSRGRGFYEQFF. CDR3 coding DNA: TGTGCCAGCAGTTCCCGCGGGAGAGGGTTCTATGAGCAGTTCTTC.

This clonotype was seen at least ten times. The V gene is TRBV5-4, the J gene TRBJ2-3; 8 nucleotides agree with TRBD2. V shed 1 base, J shed 4 bases, and the junction held 5 bases outside the gene matches. Germline lookup yields CDR1 SGHNT and CDR2 YYREEE (reference sequence). This CDR3 contains 15 residues. CDR3 in DNA: TGTGCCAGCAGCTTGTCCAGCGGGAGACCAGATACGCAGTATTTT. This codes for CASSLSSGRPDTQYF.

This chain uses TRBV5-1 with TRBJ2-1; 7 bases align to TRBD2. V lost 4 bases and J lost 6; bases outside the gene matches: 13. Germline assignment: CDR1 SGHRS and CDR2 YFSETQ. CDR3 length: 16 residues. This CDR3 is CASSVPLAGEINEQFF. The CDR3 coding sequence is TGCGCCAGCAGCGTACCCTTAGCGGGCGAGATCAATGAGCAGTTCTTC.